Detailed here is one T cell receptor (beta chain). The antigen is not known. Germline V lookup: CDR1 KGHDR, CDR2 SFDVKD. The CDR3 extends over 11 amino acids. V shed 8 bases and J shed 1 base, with 5 bases lying between them. This record belongs to a study of T cells after yellow fever vaccination. Across the study: Fractions with few cells were prepared using SMART-Seq v4 Ultra Low Input.

Researchers made TCR cDNA using 5'RACE template switching, and this step added a universal primer site and UMIs. One entry per CDR3 protein, called by TCRdb with MiXCR from the 5' RACE reads. The top ten hold approximately 15% of the sample, which has hundreds of thousands of distinct CDR3 sequences, approximately 13% seen once. General study results and limits: From the bulk population, abundant clonotypes could contaminate and appear within FACS-sorted repertoires. The booster saw the reappearance of most primary-vaccination clones (approximately 96% CD4, 88% CD8).

Sequenced material: PBMCs, taken on the day of the yellow fever booster vaccination. This receptor was taken from a man aged 30 to 45 who received the YFV17D yellow fever vaccine. The V and J genes are TRBV24-1 and TRBJ2-7; D unresolved. The CDR3 DNA is TGTGCCACCATGGCTTCCTACGAGCAGTACTTC. It codes for CATMASYEQYF.